These T cell receptor beta chains were read from a single sample in a study of neoadjuvant anti-PD-1 for oral cavity cancer. Sequencing was performed with immunoSEQ multiplex PCR; in TCRdb, only in-frame clones are kept and a portion is missing. The sample holds approximately 23,000 clones, 35% to 50% seen once. The material sequenced was tumor tissue, taken after nivolumab (anti-PD-1) treatment. The receptor set was obtained from a person between 40 and 85 years old with oral cavity squamous cell carcinoma. Each CDR3 is given without its conserved first and last residue. D genes are given only for firm matches.

>TRBV6-6|-
ASSYSPGAETQY
>TRBV27|TRBD2
ASSFGGGPTYEQY
>TRBV18|-
ASSPDNNDKPQH
>TRBV4-2|-
ASSQDPRPTYEQY
>TRBV11-3|TRBD1
ASSRGGQGRQETQY
>TRBV21-1|-
ASNRTGLGGETQY
>TRBV6-5|TRBD2
ASSLVGGGSTDTQY
>TRBV6-6|-
ATQRQANTGELF
>TRBV9|TRBD1
ASSVATGANYGYT
>TRBV7-3|-
ASSPGGRYTDTQY
>TRBV10-3|-
AISATGYAYGYT
>TRBV7-8|-
ASSLAQGTHNEKLF
>TRBV19|-
ASRDPKEFNQPQH
>TRBV6-1|TRBD2
ASRRLAGGWEQY
>TRBV2|TRBD1
ASKDRGLDTQY
>TRBV7-2|TRBD1
ASSLLGQAGNEQF
>TRBV7-8|-
ASSLADTRTDTQY
>TRBV19|-
ASSIFDYYNEQF
>TRBV9|-
ASSVGAPNNSPLH
>TRBV15|-
ATSRVPPGGGTYNEQF
>TRBV6-6|-
ASSYRGENQPQH
>TRBV4-1|-
ASSQEFGGTEAF
>TRBV25-1|-
ASSVGGNTEAF
>TRBV6-5|-
ASKRGYMNTEAF
>TRBV7-9|-
ASSSGQNTGELF
>TRBV7-8|-
ASSLYLGRPEAGANVLT
>TRBV27|TRBD1
ASSSLGTVNQPQH
>TRBV9|TRBD1
ASSVSTGTGSYLISTDTQY
>TRBV5-4|TRBD1
ASQGDGQAQY
>TRBV7-2|-
ASSIRKGDTQY
>TRBV6-1|-
ASSDWQNNSPLH
>TRBV11-1|TRBD2
ASSLELAGEQY
>TRBV4-1|-
ASSHPSRASTDTQY
>TRBV27|-
ASSPILGWETQY
>TRBV7-1|TRBD2
ASSNPSSGGMTDTQY
>TRBV5-1|TRBD1
ASSSRTGGDYEQY
>TRBV7-9|TRBD1
ASSVGQGYEKLF
>TRBV6-5|-
ASRGARRAAETQY
>TRBV2|-
ASKGFRETQY
>TRBV7-6|TRBD2
ASSPKRGVSYNEQF
>TRBV7-2|-
ASSSPVGGFPDTQY
>TRBV5-5|-
ASSTGQSGEQY
>TRBV7-6|-
ASSLGTQTTDTQY
>TRBV6-1|-
ATDGRSYNEQF
>TRBV25-1|-
ASSARGVDEQY
>TRBV7-9|-
ASSLGSSGNTIY
>TRBV19|TRBD1
ASSMVGQGLEQY
>TRBV4-3|-
ASSQEMSSYNSPLH
>TRBV5-5|-
ASSQTGGGTEAF
>TRBV4-2|-
ASSQGSENTEAF
>TRBV10-1|-
ASSPGGLADTQY
>TRBV6-5|-
ASSTAYEQY
>TRBV25-1|-
ASMGRGNTEAF
>TRBV5-1|-
ASSRSMENTEAF